This entry describes one T cell receptor (beta chain). The record originates from a study of blood T cell repertoires in COVID-19. Looking at the study overall: From the United States, Italy and Spain came samples of acute and convalescent COVID-19. Nucleic acid was either cDNA or gDNA, and it came from T cells, B-cell-depleted T cells, or PBMCs.

V was trimmed by 0 bases and J by 0 bases, leaving 7 bases between them. The CDR3 loop spans 15 amino acids. Germline V gene lookup returns CDR1 SGDLS and CDR2 YYNGEE. Per the original methods: Amplification of reference gene primers provided the estimated nucleated cell counts. Assay used: immunoSEQ multiplex PCR; TCRdb lists only in-frame clones, some missing. V and J calls and clone size are those listed in that table; D and trimming were worked out from the DNA. The top ten clones hold around a third of a sample with approximately 120,000 clones, 79% of them seen once. The V and J genes are TRBV9 and TRBJ1-3; perhaps TRBD1 as D (5 bases). The sample comprised peripheral blood. The TCR comes from a man in his forties with active or convalescent COVID-19. The CDR3 reads CASSVGQYSGNTIYF. Written as DNA, the CDR3 is TGTGCCAGCAGCGTAGGACAGTACTCTGGAAACACCATATATTTT.